This T cell receptor (beta chain) appears in the sequencing data of a study of blood T cells in healthy people across ages. There are 14 residues in the CDR3. The germline CDR1 and CDR2 sequences are SGHTA and FQGNSA. Trimming cost V 3 bases and J 2 bases, with 9 bases left between them. Points on this clonotype: Its antigen is not identified.

With a J-beta primer mix and a sample-barcoded 5' primer, a second PCR ran roughly 7 to 11 cycles. The yield of each sample was at least 2.5 million CDR3-containing paired-end reads. TCRdb itself ran the 5' RACE reads through MiXCR, one entry per CDR3 protein. The sample comprises 380,000 or so distinct CDR3 sequences, roughly half of which are singletons, and around 50% rests with the top ten. Findings of the study overall: Donor CMV status was unknown, possibly confounding expanded clonotype changes.

This TCR was recovered from a man between 60 and 75 years old in good health. Sequencing was carried out using blood. The chain has TRBV7-2 and TRBJ2-3, with unresolved D. Written as DNA, the CDR3 is TGTGCCAGCAGCTTGAGGTTCACCACAGATACGCAGTATTTT. Its translation: CASSLRFTTDTQYF. Variable domain in full (rest from reference TRBV7-2 and TRBJ2-3): GAGVSQSPSNKVTEKGKDVELRCDPISGHTALYWYRQSLGQGLEFLIYFQGNSAPDKSGLPSDRFSAERTGGSVSTLTIQRTQQEDSAVYLCASSLRFTTDTQYFGPGTRLTVL.